Listed below are T cell receptor beta chains from one sample, sequenced in a study of early T cells in non-severe SARS-CoV-2 infection. MiXCR was run by TCRdb on the 5' RACE reads, yielding one entry per CDR3 protein. The sample contains some 56,000 distinct CDR3 sequences, more than 12% of which appear only once. Sequencing used whole blood, obtained at baseline. The source of these receptors is an adult who was a healthcare worker with PCR-confirmed SARS-CoV-2 infection or an uninfected control (not recorded which). The CDR3 runs from the conserved cysteine through the conserved F or W. Each record gives: CDR3 length, clone size, J gene, D gene, V gene, CDR3 DNA, CDR3 protein. A D gene is named only where the DNA matches it firmly. Where a row states a size, it is once, few, many or the class of an expanded clone; other rows omit it.

len: 15
abundance: many
j_gene: TRBJ2-7
d_gene: TRBD1
v_gene: TRBV7-9
CDR3nt: TGTGCCAGCAGCCCCAGGACAGGGTTAGCCTACGAGCAGTACTTC
CDR3aa: CASSPRTGLAYEQYF

len: 15
abundance: few
j_gene: TRBJ2-2
d_gene: TRBD2
v_gene: TRBV4-2
CDR3nt: TGTGCCAGCAGCCAAGACCCTAGCGGGGCCGGGGAGCTGTTTTTT
CDR3aa: CASSQDPSGAGELFF

len: 14
abundance: -
j_gene: TRBJ2-7
d_gene: TRBD2
v_gene: TRBV18
CDR3nt: TGTGCCAGCTCACAAACTAGCGGGGCCTACGAGCAGTACTTC
CDR3aa: CASSQTSGAYEQYF

len: 17
abundance: -
j_gene: TRBJ2-7
d_gene: TRBD2
v_gene: TRBV18
CDR3nt: TGTGCCAGCTCACCCACCCGGCTAGCGGGGGCATCCTACGAGCAGTACTTC
CDR3aa: CASSPTRLAGASYEQYF

len: 11
abundance: few
j_gene: TRBJ1-6
d_gene: -
v_gene: TRBV20-1
CDR3nt: TGCAGTGTGTCAGGGAATTCACCCCTCCACTTT
CDR3aa: CSVSGNSPLHF

len: 18
abundance: -
j_gene: TRBJ2-3
d_gene: -
v_gene: TRBV6-1
CDR3nt: TGTGCCAGCAGTGGGGATAGTAGGGTCGGCAGCTTTGTAAATACGCAGTATTTT
CDR3aa: CASSGDSRVGSFVNTQYF

len: 14
abundance: few
j_gene: TRBJ2-1
d_gene: TRBD2
v_gene: TRBV13
CDR3nt: TGTGCCAGCAGCTTAGGGACTAGCGGGGATGAGCAGTTCTTC
CDR3aa: CASSLGTSGDEQFF

len: 13
abundance: few
j_gene: TRBJ1-6
d_gene: -
v_gene: TRBV12-5
CDR3nt: TGTGCTAGTGGATCGGACGGGGATTCACCCCTCCACTTT
CDR3aa: CASGSDGDSPLHF

len: 15
abundance: -
j_gene: TRBJ2-1
d_gene: TRBD2
v_gene: TRBV30
CDR3nt: TGTGCCTGGAGTTATAGCGGGGGGGCGTGGAATGAGCAGTTCTTC
CDR3aa: CAWSYSGGAWNEQFF

len: 14
abundance: few
j_gene: TRBJ2-4
d_gene: -
v_gene: TRBV7-2
CDR3nt: TGTGCCAGCAGCTCGGAAGCACAGAGAAACATTCAGTACTTC
CDR3aa: CASSSEAQRNIQYF

len: 15
abundance: few
j_gene: TRBJ2-1
d_gene: TRBD2
v_gene: TRBV11-3
CDR3nt: TGTGCCAGCAGCTCCCGGACTAGCTCCTACAATGAGCAGTTCTTC
CDR3aa: CASSSRTSSYNEQFF

len: 13
abundance: -
j_gene: TRBJ1-6
d_gene: -
v_gene: TRBV7-9
CDR3nt: TGTGCCAGCAGCCCCTTTGGTGTTTCACCCCTCCACTTT
CDR3aa: CASSPFGVSPLHF

len: 16
abundance: -
j_gene: TRBJ1-2
d_gene: -
v_gene: TRBV6-1
CDR3nt: TGTGCCAGCAGTGGATCGATCAGCCCCCGCAACTATGGCTACACCTTC
CDR3aa: CASSGSISPRNYGYTF

len: 15
abundance: -
j_gene: TRBJ2-7
d_gene: -
v_gene: TRBV5-1
CDR3nt: TGCGCCAGCAGCTTGGGTCAGGGAATTCACAACGAGCAGTACTTC
CDR3aa: CASSLGQGIHNEQYF

len: 15
abundance: few
j_gene: TRBJ1-2
d_gene: TRBD1
v_gene: TRBV3-1
CDR3nt: TGTGCCAGCAGCCGAGGGACAGGGGATAACTATGGCTACACCTTC
CDR3aa: CASSRGTGDNYGYTF

len: 17
abundance: -
j_gene: TRBJ2-1
d_gene: -
v_gene: TRBV9
CDR3nt: TGTGCCAGCAGCGTAAGGGACTCCTCGAGCTCCTACAATGAGCAGTTCTTC
CDR3aa: CASSVRDSSSSYNEQFF

len: 14
abundance: many
j_gene: TRBJ1-5
d_gene: -
v_gene: TRBV11-2
CDR3nt: TGTGCCAGCAGCTTAGGCGGCAGCCCTTCGGCCCAGCATTTT
CDR3aa: CASSLGGSPSAQHF

len: 11
abundance: few
j_gene: TRBJ2-7
d_gene: -
v_gene: TRBV6-2/TRBV6-3
CDR3nt: TGTGCCAGCAGCCCCCTGAGTGAGCAGTACTTC
CDR3aa: CASSPLSEQYF

len: 16
abundance: -
j_gene: TRBJ1-3
d_gene: -
v_gene: TRBV18
CDR3nt: TGTGCCAGCTCACCAGATGGCCGAAGCTCTGGAAACACCATATATTTT
CDR3aa: CASSPDGRSSGNTIYF

len: 17
abundance: -
j_gene: TRBJ2-1
d_gene: TRBD2
v_gene: TRBV20-1
CDR3nt: TGCAGTGCTAGAGATTTCCGACTAGCGGGAGGCTACAATGAGCAGTTCTTC
CDR3aa: CSARDFRLAGGYNEQFF

len: 12
abundance: few
j_gene: TRBJ1-1
d_gene: -
v_gene: TRBV2
CDR3nt: TGTGCCAGCAGTGAAGCAGGGGTAGGAGCTTTCTTT
CDR3aa: CASSEAGVGAFF

len: 14
abundance: -
j_gene: TRBJ1-2
d_gene: -
v_gene: TRBV12-3/TRBV12-4
CDR3nt: TGTGCCAGCAGTTTAGGGTGGAATCAATATGGCTACACCTTC
CDR3aa: CASSLGWNQYGYTF